This T cell receptor (beta chain) derives from a study of blood T cell repertoires in COVID-19. Study overall: T cells, B-cell-depleted T cells, or PBMCs provided the cDNA or gDNA that served as material.

This CDR3 is built from 13 residues. The V and J ends lost 0 bases and 4 bases respectively, with 6 bases between them. Sequencing used immunoSEQ multiplex PCR; TCRdb keeps in-frame clones, though not all of them. Among more than 300,000 clones listed, 90% were seen once. The V and J genes are TRBV12-3 or TRBV12-4 and TRBJ1-1, with D unclear. The sample was peripheral blood. The clonotype originates from a woman between 40 and 55 years old with COVID-19, enrolled during active disease. The CDR3 loop is CASSLARPTEAFF. DNA for the CDR3: TGTGCCAGCAGTTTAGCCCGTCCCACTGAAGCTTTCTTT.